The TCR beta chain described here comes from a study of regulatory T cells. About this clone: The target antigen is unknown.

Primers: 52 TRBV forward and 13 TRBJ reverse. TCRdb's table, derived via immunoSEQ multiplex PCR, lists solely in-frame clones and lacks some. The sample lists around 17,000 clones; 84% were seen once. The CDR3 covers 15 residues. V was clipped by 3 bases and J by 9 bases, with 18 bases between them. In germline, CDR1 is MNHNS, CDR2 SASEGT. Study-level points and caveats: Hydrophobic residues at CDR3 positions 6 and 7 were enriched in conventional CD4+ T cells of CD3G-deficient patients.

Material for sequencing was conventional CD4+ T cells sorted from blood. The rearrangement joins TRBV6-1 to TRBJ1-5; D is perhaps TRBD1 (5 bases). This sequence was found in a person between 30 and 45 years old with CD3G deficiency. The chain's CDR3 is CASSEQGTEGSPQHF. The CDR3 region has the DNA TGTGCCAGCAGTGAGCAGGGAACGGAAGGTTCGCCCCAGCATTTT.